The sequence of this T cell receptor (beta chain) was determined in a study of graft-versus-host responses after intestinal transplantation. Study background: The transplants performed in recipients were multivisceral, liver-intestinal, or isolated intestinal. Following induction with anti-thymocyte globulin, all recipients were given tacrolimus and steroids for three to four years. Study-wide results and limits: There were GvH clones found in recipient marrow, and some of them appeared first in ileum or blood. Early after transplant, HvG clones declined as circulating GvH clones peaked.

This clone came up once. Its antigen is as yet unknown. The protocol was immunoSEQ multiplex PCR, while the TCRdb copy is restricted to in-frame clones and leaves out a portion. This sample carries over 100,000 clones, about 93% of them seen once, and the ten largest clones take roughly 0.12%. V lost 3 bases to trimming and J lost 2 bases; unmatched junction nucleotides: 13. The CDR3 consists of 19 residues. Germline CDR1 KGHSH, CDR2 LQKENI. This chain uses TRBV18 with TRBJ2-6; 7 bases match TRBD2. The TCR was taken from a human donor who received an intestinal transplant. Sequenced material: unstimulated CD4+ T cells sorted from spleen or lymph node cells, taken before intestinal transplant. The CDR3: CASSPPVASGSPGANVLTF. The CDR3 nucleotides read TGTGCCAGCTCACCCCCCGTGGCTAGCGGTAGTCCTGGGGCCAACGTCCTGACTTTC.